A selection of T cell receptor beta chains follows, all from one sample in a study of cytomegalovirus exposure and HLA in healthy donors. Assay: immunoSEQ multiplex PCR; the TCRdb copy retains only in-frame clones and omits some. The sample shows under 110,000 clones, about 87% of them seen only once. What was sequenced was PBMCs. The receptors were gathered from a young woman in good health and CMV-seropositive. Each CDR3 is given with its conserved first and last residue. The D gene is left open where the match is weak. The size of a clone is reported for some rows only, either as once, few or many, or as a class for expanded clones.

d_call j_call clone_size v_call cdr3_aa cdr3_nt
TRBD2 TRBJ2-2 NA TRBV6-4 CASRDDLAGGTGELFF TGTGCCAGCAGAGACGACTTAGCGGGAGGCACCGGGGAGCTGTTTTTT
NA TRBJ2-1 NA TRBV28 CASSDRASYNEQFF TGTGCCAGCAGTGATCGAGCGTCCTACAATGAGCAGTTCTTC
NA TRBJ1-2 NA TRBV27 CASSLRLGGRGDGYTF TGTGCCAGCAGTTTGCGTCTCGGGGGGCGAGGCGATGGCTACACCTTC
TRBD1 TRBJ1-6 NA TRBV28 CASSIYRGASPLHF TGTGCCAGCAGTATCTACAGGGGAGCTTCACCCCTCCACTTT
NA TRBJ1-4 NA TRBV25-1 CASSEYGRVGEKLFF TGTGCCAGCAGTGAATATGGCAGGGTCGGCGAAAAACTGTTTTTT
TRBD2 TRBJ2-3 NA TRBV4-1 CASSQGASGGWDTQYF TGCGCCAGCAGCCAAGGAGCAAGCGGGGGGTGGGATACGCAGTATTTT
TRBD1 TRBJ2-4 NA TRBV28 CASRTGVAKNIQYF TGTGCCAGCCGGACAGGGGTGGCCAAAAACATTCAGTACTTC
TRBD2 TRBJ2-5 few TRBV9 CASSVAGGPQETQYF TGTGCCAGCAGCGTAGCGGGGGGGCCCCAAGAGACCCAGTACTTC
TRBD2 TRBJ2-7 NA TRBV6-5 CASSYSPAGASYEQYF TGTGCCAGCAGTTACTCTCCAGCGGGGGCCTCCTACGAGCAGTACTTC
NA TRBJ1-1 NA TRBV5-1 CASSLAMGLLTEAFF TGCGCCAGCAGCCTCGCAATGGGCCTCCTCACTGAAGCTTTCTTT
NA TRBJ1-1 NA TRBV15 CATSRDLVAGFRNTEAFF TGTGCCACCAGCAGAGATCTCGTGGCAGGGTTTAGGAACACTGAAGCTTTCTTT
NA TRBJ2-4 NA TRBV5-6 CASSLGAENIQYF TGTGCCAGCAGCTTAGGGGCCGAAAACATTCAGTACTTC
NA TRBJ2-1 NA TRBV18 CASSVDLRYNEQFF TGTGCCAGCTCAGTCGACCTGAGGTACAATGAGCAGTTCTTC
TRBD1 TRBJ2-1 NA TRBV28 CASSSQGAIYNEQFF TGTGCCAGCAGCTCCCAGGGGGCCATTTACAATGAGCAGTTCTTC
TRBD1 TRBJ2-1 NA TRBV11-1 CASSKGQGALDEQFF TGTGCCAGCAGCAAGGGACAGGGGGCACTTGATGAGCAGTTCTTC
NA TRBJ2-7 NA TRBV28 CAIGSADNYEQYF TGTGCCATCGGAAGTGCTGACAACTACGAGCAGTACTTC
TRBD1 TRBJ2-5 NA TRBV28 CASRTGTETQYF TGTGCCAGCAGGACAGGGACCGAGACCCAGTACTTC
NA TRBJ2-4 NA TRBV28 CASSLTRGNIQYF TGTGCCAGCAGTTTGACAAGGGGGAACATTCAGTACTTC
NA TRBJ2-7 once TRBV7-2 CASSLVGQGDYEQYF TGTGCCAGCAGCTTAGTGGGGCAAGGCGACTACGAGCAGTACTTC
TRBD2 TRBJ2-1 NA TRBV28 CASTSGGDRDEQFF TGTGCCAGCACCTCTGGGGGGGATCGGGATGAGCAGTTCTTC
NA TRBJ1-1 NA TRBV19 CASSKMPGEATEAFF TGTGCCAGTAGTAAAATGCCCGGGGAGGCGACTGAAGCTTTCTTT
NA TRBJ2-7 few TRBV2 CASSDLGPEQYF TGTGCCAGCAGTGATCTGGGCCCCGAGCAGTACTTC
TRBD1 TRBJ2-2 NA TRBV6-5 CASSYSLTGVTGELFF TGTGCCAGCAGTTACTCGTTGACAGGGGTTACCGGGGAGCTGTTTTTT
NA TRBJ1-1 NA TRBV6-4 CASSYSLNTEAFF TGTGCCAGCAGCTACAGCCTGAACACTGAAGCTTTCTTT
TRBD2 TRBJ2-2 few TRBV4-2 CASRASGGAVTGELFF TGTGCCAGCCGGGCTAGCGGGGGGGCCGTAACCGGGGAGCTGTTTTTT
NA TRBJ2-2 NA TRBV5-1 CASSDSSGNTGELFF TGCGCCAGCAGTGATAGTAGCGGAAACACCGGGGAGCTGTTTTTT
NA TRBJ2-5 once TRBV28 CASSPTDRSSGTQYF TGTGCCAGCAGTCCAACCGACAGGTCTTCGGGGACCCAGTACTTC
NA TRBJ1-2 NA TRBV4-1 CASSQDSGGARVYGYTF TGCGCCAGCAGCCAAGATAGTGGGGGGGCTCGGGTCTATGGCTACACCTTC
NA TRBJ1-4 once TRBV6-1 CASRPPGPGGEKLFF TGTGCCAGCAGGCCCCCGGGCCCCGGGGGAGAAAAACTGTTTTTT
NA TRBJ2-4 NA TRBV7-9 CASSRPRATKNIQYF TGTGCCAGCAGCCGGCCCAGGGCGACCAAAAACATTCAGTACTTC
TRBD1 TRBJ2-7 NA TRBV15 CATSRDPTGGEQYF TGTGCCACCAGCAGGGACCCGACAGGGGGCGAGCAGTACTTC
NA TRBJ2-1 NA TRBV6-5 CASSYLPSSYNEQFF TGTGCCAGCAGTTACTTGCCTAGCTCCTACAATGAGCAGTTCTTC
TRBD1 TRBJ2-7 NA TRBV10-3 CAISDRDRTYEQYF TGTGCCATCAGTGACCGGGACAGGACCTACGAGCAGTACTTC
NA TRBJ1-5 NA TRBV7-9 CASSVGWGGQPQHF TGTGCCAGCAGTGTAGGGTGGGGAGGTCAGCCCCAGCATTTT
NA TRBJ2-7 once TRBV18 CASSPNGQEQYF TGTGCCAGCTCACCAAACGGACAGGAGCAGTACTTC
TRBD2 TRBJ2-7 NA TRBV29-1 CSVGGLADEQYF TGCAGCGTTGGAGGACTAGCTGACGAGCAGTACTTC
NA TRBJ1-2 NA TRBV5-1 CASSFQGYGYTF TGCGCCAGCAGCTTTCAGGGATATGGCTACACCTTC
TRBD1 TRBJ2-1 NA TRBV4-3 CASSPQPGQGNNEQFF TGCGCCAGCAGCCCTCAACCGGGACAGGGGAACAATGAGCAGTTCTTC
NA TRBJ1-6 once TRBV7-2 CASSFWEGGNSPLHF TGTGCCAGCAGCTTTTGGGAGGGAGGGAATTCACCCCTCCACTTT
NA TRBJ1-2 NA TRBV5-4 CASSLVGGDGYTF TGTGCCAGCAGCTTGGTAGGGGGTGATGGCTACACCTTC
NA TRBJ2-3 once TRBV9 CASSVGVSGGTDTQYF TGTGCCAGCAGCGTAGGGGTTAGCGGTGGCACAGATACGCAGTATTTT
TRBD2 TRBJ2-1 NA TRBV9 CASSAEAGAGAGDEQFF TGTGCCAGCAGCGCTGAGGCCGGAGCGGGGGCCGGCGATGAGCAGTTCTTC
NA TRBJ2-2 NA TRBV19 CASSNAGGPGELFF TGTGCCAGTAGTAACGCCGGGGGGCCCGGGGAGCTGTTTTTT
NA TRBJ1-1 NA TRBV19 CASTYHTEAFF TGTGCCAGTACGTATCACACTGAAGCTTTCTTT
NA TRBJ1-5 NA TRBV6-4 CASSDRGGQPQHF TGTGCCAGCAGTGATAGGGGTGGACAGCCCCAGCATTTT
NA TRBJ1-2 NA TRBV28 CASSSRSGVPYGYTF TGTGCCAGCAGTTCCCGCTCAGGGGTCCCCTATGGCTACACCTTC
TRBD2 TRBJ2-3 NA TRBV5-1 CASSPGLGSTDTQYF TGCGCCAGCAGCCCGGGACTAGGGAGCACAGATACGCAGTATTTT